This TCR beta chain was recorded in a study of blood T cell repertoires in COVID-19. About the research overall: Researchers got acute and convalescent COVID-19 samples from the United States, Italy and Spain.

Data came from immunoSEQ multiplex PCR; TCRdb stores just in-frame clones and leaves some out. The sample includes 100,000 to 150,000 clones, approximately 90% of them seen just once. Germline values: CDR1 MNHEY, CDR2 SVGAGI. V was clipped by 7 bases and J by 4 bases; unmatched bases: 4. The CDR3 consists of 15 residues. The clonotype comes from a man in his fifties with COVID-19, enrolled during active disease. This chain uses TRBV6-5 with TRBJ2-1; TRBD2 matches at 13 bases. Sequencing was performed on peripheral blood. Here the CDR3 reads CASITTSGRYNEQFF. The CDR3 bases are TGTGCCAGCATCACGACTAGCGGGAGGTACAATGAGCAGTTCTTC.